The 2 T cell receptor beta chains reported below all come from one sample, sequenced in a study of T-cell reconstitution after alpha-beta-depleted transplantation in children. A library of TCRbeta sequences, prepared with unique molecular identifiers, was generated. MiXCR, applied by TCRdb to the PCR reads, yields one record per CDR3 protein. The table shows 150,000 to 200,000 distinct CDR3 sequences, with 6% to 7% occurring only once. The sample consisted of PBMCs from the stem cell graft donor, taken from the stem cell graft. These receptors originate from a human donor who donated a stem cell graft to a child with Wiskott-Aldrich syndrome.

For the CDR3, the DNA is TGTGCCAGCAGTTTTTCCCCGAATCAGCCCCAGCATTTT. Translating it yields CASSFSPNQPQHF. This rearrangement joins TRBV12-3 or TRBV12-4 to TRBJ1-5; D unresolved. The CDR3 consists of 13 residues. V was cut by 3 bases and J by 4 bases, with 7 bases left in between.

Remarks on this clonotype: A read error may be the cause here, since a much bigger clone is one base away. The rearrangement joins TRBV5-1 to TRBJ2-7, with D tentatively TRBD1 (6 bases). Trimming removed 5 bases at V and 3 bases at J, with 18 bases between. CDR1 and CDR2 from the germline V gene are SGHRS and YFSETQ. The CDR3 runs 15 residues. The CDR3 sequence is CASRRDGDKVYEQYF. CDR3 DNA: TGCGCCAGCAGACGCGATGGGGACAAGGTCTACGAGCAGTACTTC.